Listed below are T cell receptor beta chains from one sample, sequenced in a study of hypomethylating agent response in myelodysplastic syndrome. Assay used: immunoSEQ multiplex PCR; TCRdb lists only in-frame clones, some missing. Of around 5,700 clones detected, approximately 80% appear once; the ten largest clones hold about 27%. This specimen was bone marrow, taken before or after starting hypomethylating agent treatment for myelodysplastic syndrome (not recorded which). The receptors were sampled from a human donor with myelodysplastic syndrome. The CDR3 runs from the conserved cysteine through the conserved F or W. Fields, in order: D gene, J gene, CDR3 length, clone size, V gene, CDR3 protein, CDR3 DNA. D genes are given only for firm matches. The size entry is marked missing in some rows and otherwise reads once, few, many or a size class.

.,TRBJ1-5,15,.,TRBV6-1,CASRRGSDSNQPQHF,TGTGCCAGCAGGAGAGGCAGTGATAGCAATCAGCCCCAGCATTTT
.,TRBJ2-5,13,.,TRBV9,CASSVGLGETQYF,TGTGCCAGCAGCGTAGGATTGGGAGAGACCCAGTACTTC
.,TRBJ2-5,15,.,TRBV6-1,CASSEAGDPKETQYF,TGTGCCAGCAGTGAAGCGGGCGACCCGAAAGAGACCCAGTACTTC
.,TRBJ2-3,12,.,TRBV6-6,CASSQLQDTQYF,TGTGCCAGCAGTCAGCTCCAGGATACGCAGTATTTT
.,TRBJ1-2,12,.,TRBV29-1,CSVADTNYGYTF,TGCAGCGTTGCGGACACTAACTATGGCTACACCTTC
.,TRBJ2-5,14,.,TRBV10-1,CASSESGGRGVQYF,TGCGCCAGCAGTGAGTCTGGGGGTAGGGGCGTGCAGTACTTC
TRBD2,TRBJ2-7,13,.,TRBV9,CASSRSGNDEQYF,TGTGCCAGCAGCCGTAGCGGGAACGACGAGCAGTACTTC
.,TRBJ1-3,13,.,TRBV6-1,CASKQFSGNTIYF,TGTGCCAGCAAACAATTTTCTGGAAACACCATATATTTT
.,TRBJ1-2,15,.,TRBV28,CASSLRRALSYGYTF,TGTGCCAGCAGTTTACGTAGGGCCCTCAGCTATGGCTACACCTTC
.,TRBJ2-2,16,.,TRBV9,CASSLSPLANTGELFF,TGTGCCAGCAGCTTAAGCCCCCTCGCGAACACCGGGGAGCTGTTTTTT
TRBD1,TRBJ1-2,16,.,TRBV18,CASSPPRPGQPYGYTF,TGTGCCAGCTCACCACCGCGACCGGGACAGCCCTATGGCTACACCTTC
.,TRBJ1-4,14,.,TRBV5-1,CASRYRWNYEKLFF,TGCGCCAGCCGTTACCGGTGGAACTATGAAAAACTGTTTTTT
TRBD1,TRBJ1-2,14,.,TRBV6-5,CASTGGRGVSGYTF,TGTGCCAGCACAGGGGGTCGGGGGGTGTCTGGCTACACCTTC
.,TRBJ1-1,13,few,TRBV7-9,CASSFQMNTEAFF,TGTGCCAGCAGCTTCCAGATGAACACTGAAGCTTTCTTT
.,TRBJ2-1,16,.,TRBV19,CASSDRSRAGGDEQFF,TGTGCCAGTAGTGACCGTTCGAGAGCCGGGGGCGATGAGCAGTTCTTC
TRBD1,TRBJ2-5,13,.,TRBV6-1,CASSRTGIGEQYF,TGTGCCAGCAGTCGGACAGGGATAGGGGAGCAGTACTTC
.,TRBJ1-3,13,.,TRBV29-1,CSVDGGPGNTIYF,TGCAGCGTTGACGGGGGTCCTGGAAACACCATATATTTT
.,TRBJ1-5,15,.,TRBV7-6,CASSPFVSGTQPQHF,TGTGCCAGCAGCCCCTTTGTTTCAGGGACTCAGCCCCAGCATTTT
.,TRBJ1-4,15,few,TRBV25-1,CASSERRTGKEKLFF,TGTGCCAGCAGTGAACGGAGAACAGGGAAGGAAAAACTGTTTTTT
.,TRBJ2-1,13,.,TRBV5-4,CASTRTDYNEQFF,TGTGCCAGCACCCGGACTGATTACAATGAGCAGTTCTTC
TRBD1,TRBJ2-1,15,.,TRBV6-6,CASRDRTGNNNEQFF,TGTGCCAGCAGGGACCGGACAGGGAATAACAATGAGCAGTTCTTC
TRBD2,TRBJ2-1,17,.,TRBV5-4,CASSLGLAGVSYNEQFF,TGTGCCAGCAGCTTGGGGCTAGCGGGAGTTTCCTACAATGAGCAGTTCTTC
.,TRBJ1-2,13,.,TRBV11-2,CASSRISVWGYTF,TGTGCCAGCAGCCGTATCTCGGTGTGGGGCTACACCTTC
TRBD1,TRBJ2-2,16,.,TRBV19,CASRGKTGVQYGELFF,TGTGCCAGTAGGGGAAAAACAGGGGTTCAGTACGGGGAGCTGTTTTTT
.,TRBJ2-5,13,.,TRBV7-9,CASNRGAGETQYF,TGTGCCAGCAACCGGGGGGCCGGAGAGACCCAGTACTTC
TRBD1,TRBJ1-2,14,few,TRBV19,CASSRDRSNYGYTF,TGTGCCAGTTCGCGGGACAGATCTAACTATGGCTACACCTTC
.,TRBJ2-2,12,.,TRBV10-3,CAISDYPGELFF,TGTGCCATCAGTGACTACCCCGGGGAGCTGTTTTTT
TRBD2,TRBJ2-2,16,.,TRBV9,CASSVESSGDTGELFF,TGTGCCAGCAGCGTAGAGTCTAGCGGAGACACCGGGGAGCTGTTTTTT